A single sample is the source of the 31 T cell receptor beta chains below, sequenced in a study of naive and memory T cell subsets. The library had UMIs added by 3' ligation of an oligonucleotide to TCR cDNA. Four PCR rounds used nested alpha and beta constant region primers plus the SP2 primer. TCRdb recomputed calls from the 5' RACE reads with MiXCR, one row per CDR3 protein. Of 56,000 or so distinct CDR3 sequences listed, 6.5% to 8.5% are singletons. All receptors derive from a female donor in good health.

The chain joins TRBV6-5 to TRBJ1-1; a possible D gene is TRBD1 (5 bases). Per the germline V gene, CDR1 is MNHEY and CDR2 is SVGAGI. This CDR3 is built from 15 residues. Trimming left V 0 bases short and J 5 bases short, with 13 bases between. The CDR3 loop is CASSYSPGGGTEAFF. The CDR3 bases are TGTGCCAGCAGTTACTCCCCAGGCGGGGGGACTGAAGCTTTCTTT.

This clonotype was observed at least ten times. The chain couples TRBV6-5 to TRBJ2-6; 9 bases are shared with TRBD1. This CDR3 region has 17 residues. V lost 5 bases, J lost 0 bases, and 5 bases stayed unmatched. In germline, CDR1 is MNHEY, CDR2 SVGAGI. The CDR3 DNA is TGTGCCAGCAGTCGGGACAGGGCCAGCTCTGGGGCCAACGTCCTGACTTTC. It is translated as CASSRDRASSGANVLTF.

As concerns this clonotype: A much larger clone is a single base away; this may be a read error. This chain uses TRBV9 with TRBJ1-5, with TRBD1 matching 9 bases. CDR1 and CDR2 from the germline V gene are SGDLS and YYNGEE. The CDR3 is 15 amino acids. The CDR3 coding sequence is TGTGCCAGCAGCGTAGAGGGGACAGGGAGACAGCCCCAGAATTTT. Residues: CASSVEGTGRQPQNF. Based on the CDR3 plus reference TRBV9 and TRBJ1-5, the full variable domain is DSGVTQTPKHLITATGQRVTLRCSPRSGDLSVYWYQQSLDQGLQFLIQYYNGEERAKGNILERFSAQQFPDLHSELNLSSLELGDSALYFCASSVEGTGRQPQNFGDGTRLSIL.

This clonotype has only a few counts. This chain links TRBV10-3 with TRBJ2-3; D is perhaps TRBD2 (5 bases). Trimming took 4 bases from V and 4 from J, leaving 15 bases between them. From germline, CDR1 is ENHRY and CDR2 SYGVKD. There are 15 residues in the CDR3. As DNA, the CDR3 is TGTGCCATCAGTGTCGGGCGGAAGGACTCAGATACGCAGTATTTT. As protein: CAISVGRKDSDTQYF.

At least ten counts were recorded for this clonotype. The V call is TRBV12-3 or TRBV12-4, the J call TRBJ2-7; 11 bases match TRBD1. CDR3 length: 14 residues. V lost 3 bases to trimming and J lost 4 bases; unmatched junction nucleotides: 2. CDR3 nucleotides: TGTGCCAGCAGTTTCGGGACAGGGGGTTACGAGCAGTACTTC. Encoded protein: CASSFGTGGYEQYF.

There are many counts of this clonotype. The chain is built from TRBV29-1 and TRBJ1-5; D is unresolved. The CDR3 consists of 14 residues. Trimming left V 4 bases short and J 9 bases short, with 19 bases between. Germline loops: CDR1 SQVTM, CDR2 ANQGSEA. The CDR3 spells CSVAVSLQLTPQHF. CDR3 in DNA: TGCAGCGTTGCAGTTTCCTTACAGCTAACGCCCCAGCATTTT.

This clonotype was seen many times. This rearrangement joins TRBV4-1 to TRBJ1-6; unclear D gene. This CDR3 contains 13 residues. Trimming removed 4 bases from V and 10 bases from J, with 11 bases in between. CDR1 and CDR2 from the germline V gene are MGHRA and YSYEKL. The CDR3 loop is CASSLRSGSPLHF. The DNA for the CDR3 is TGCGCCAGCAGCCTAAGGTCGGGGTCACCCCTCCACTTT.

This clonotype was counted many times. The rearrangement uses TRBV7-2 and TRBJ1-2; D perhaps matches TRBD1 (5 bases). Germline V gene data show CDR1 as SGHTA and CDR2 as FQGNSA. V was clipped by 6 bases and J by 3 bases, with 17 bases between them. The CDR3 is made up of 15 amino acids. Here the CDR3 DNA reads TGTGCCAGCAGGCCGTATTTTGGGGGAGACTATGGCTACACCTTC. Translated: CASRPYFGGDYGYTF.

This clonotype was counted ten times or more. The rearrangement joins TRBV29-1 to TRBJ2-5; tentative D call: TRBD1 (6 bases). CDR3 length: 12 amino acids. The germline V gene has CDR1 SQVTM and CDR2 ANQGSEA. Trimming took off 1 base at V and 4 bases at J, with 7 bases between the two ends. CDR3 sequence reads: CSVEGGRETQYF. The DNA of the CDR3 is TGCAGCGTTGAAGGGGGGCGAGAGACCCAGTACTTC.

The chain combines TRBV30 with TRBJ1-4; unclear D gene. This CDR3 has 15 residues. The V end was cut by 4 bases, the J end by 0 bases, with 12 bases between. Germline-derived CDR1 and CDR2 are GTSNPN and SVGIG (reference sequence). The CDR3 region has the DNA TGTGCCTGGATGAGCCACCGGCCAACTAATGAAAAACTGTTTTTT. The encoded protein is CAWMSHRPTNEKLFF.

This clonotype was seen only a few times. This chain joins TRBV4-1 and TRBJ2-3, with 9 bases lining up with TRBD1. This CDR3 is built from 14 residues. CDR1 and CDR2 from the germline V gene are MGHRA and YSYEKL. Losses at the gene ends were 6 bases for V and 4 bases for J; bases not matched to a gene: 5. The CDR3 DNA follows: TGCGCCAGCAGACAGACAGGGGGGTCAGATACGCAGTATTTT. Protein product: CASRQTGGSDTQYF.

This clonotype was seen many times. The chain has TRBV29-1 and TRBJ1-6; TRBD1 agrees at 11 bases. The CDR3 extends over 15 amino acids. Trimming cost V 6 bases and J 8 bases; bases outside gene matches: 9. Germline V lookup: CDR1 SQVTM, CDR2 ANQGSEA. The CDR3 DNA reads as TGCAGCGTCACCACCGCGGGACAGGGGGATTCACCCCTCCACTTT. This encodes CSVTTAGQGDSPLHF.

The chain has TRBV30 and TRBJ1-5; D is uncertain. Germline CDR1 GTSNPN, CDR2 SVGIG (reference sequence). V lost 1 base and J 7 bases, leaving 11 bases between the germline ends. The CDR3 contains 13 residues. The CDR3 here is CAWSAGIRQPQHF. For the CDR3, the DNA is TGTGCCTGGAGTGCAGGCATTAGACAGCCCCAGCATTTT.

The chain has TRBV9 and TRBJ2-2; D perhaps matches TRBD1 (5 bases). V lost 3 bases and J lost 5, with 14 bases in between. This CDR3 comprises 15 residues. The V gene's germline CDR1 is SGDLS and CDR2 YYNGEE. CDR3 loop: CASSEGYTETGELFF. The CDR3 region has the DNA TGTGCCAGCAGCGAGGGGTACACAGAAACCGGGGAGCTGTTTTTT.

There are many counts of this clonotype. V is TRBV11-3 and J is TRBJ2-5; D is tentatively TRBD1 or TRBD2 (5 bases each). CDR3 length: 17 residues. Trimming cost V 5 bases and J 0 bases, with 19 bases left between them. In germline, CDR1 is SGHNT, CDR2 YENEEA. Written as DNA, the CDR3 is TGTGCCAGCAGCCGAGGGACGGCCTTGACTCACCAAGAGACCCAGTACTTC. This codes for CASSRGTALTHQETQYF.

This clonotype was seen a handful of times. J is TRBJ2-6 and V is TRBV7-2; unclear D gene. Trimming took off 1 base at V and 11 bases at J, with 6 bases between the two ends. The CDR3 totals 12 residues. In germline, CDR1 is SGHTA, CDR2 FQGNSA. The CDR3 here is CASSLGADVLTF. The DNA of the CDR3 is TGTGCCAGCAGCTTAGGAGCAGACGTCCTGACTTTC. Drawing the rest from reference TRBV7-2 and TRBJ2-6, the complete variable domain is GAGVSQSPSNKVTEKGKDVELRCDPISGHTALYWYRQSLGQGLEFLIYFQGNSAPDKSGLPSDRFSAERTGGSVSTLTIQRTQQEDSAVYLCASSLGADVLTFGAGSRLTVL.

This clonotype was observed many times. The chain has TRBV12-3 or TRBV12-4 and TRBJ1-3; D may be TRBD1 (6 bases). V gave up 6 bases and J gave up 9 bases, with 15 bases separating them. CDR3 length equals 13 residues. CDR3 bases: TGTGCCAGCAGACAGGGTGAAGGGGGCACCATATATTTT. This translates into CASRQGEGGTIYF.

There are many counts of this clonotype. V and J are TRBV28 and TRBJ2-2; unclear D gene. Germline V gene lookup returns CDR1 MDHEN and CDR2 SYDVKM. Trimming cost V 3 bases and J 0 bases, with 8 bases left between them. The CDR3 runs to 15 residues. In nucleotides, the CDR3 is TGTGCCAGCAGTTTGGGCACCGCGAACACCGGGGAGCTGTTTTTT. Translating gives CASSLGTANTGELFF. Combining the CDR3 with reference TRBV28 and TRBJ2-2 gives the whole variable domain DVKVTQSSRYLVKRTGEKVFLECVQDMDHENMFWYRQDPGLGLRLIYFSYDVKMKEKGDIPEGYSVSREKKERFSLILESASTNQTSMYLCASSLGTANTGELFFGEGSRLTVL.

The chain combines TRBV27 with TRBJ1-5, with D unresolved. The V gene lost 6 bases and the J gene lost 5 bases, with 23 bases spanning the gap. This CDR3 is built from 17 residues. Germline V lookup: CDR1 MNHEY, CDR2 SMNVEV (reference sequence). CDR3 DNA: TGTGCCAGCAGCCTCCGGGGTCGGCTCTCGTGGTATCAGCCCCAGCATTTT. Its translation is CASSLRGRLSWYQPQHF.

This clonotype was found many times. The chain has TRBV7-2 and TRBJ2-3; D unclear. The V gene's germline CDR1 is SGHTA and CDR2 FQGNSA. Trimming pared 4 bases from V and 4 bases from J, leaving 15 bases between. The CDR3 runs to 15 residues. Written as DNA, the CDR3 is TGTGCCAGCAGCTCAAGATTCCTCGGCGCAGATACGCAGTATTTT. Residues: CASSSRFLGADTQYF.

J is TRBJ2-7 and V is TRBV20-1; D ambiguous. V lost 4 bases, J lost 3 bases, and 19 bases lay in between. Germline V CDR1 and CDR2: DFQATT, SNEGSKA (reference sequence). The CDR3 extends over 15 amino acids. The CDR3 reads CSATDLVACRYEQYF. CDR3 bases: TGCAGTGCTACAGACCTGGTGGCTTGTCGCTACGAGCAGTACTTC.

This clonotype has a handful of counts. The CDR3 spells CASSQANVLQGITGELFF. The CDR3 DNA reads TGTGCCAGCAGCCAAGCGAATGTGTTACAGGGGATCACCGGGGAGCTGTTTTTT. This rearrangement joins TRBV4-2 to TRBJ2-2; TRBD1 matches at 7 bases. V shed 1 base, J shed 4 bases, and the junction held 12 bases outside the gene matches. Germline V gene data show CDR1 as LGHNA and CDR2 as YNFKEQ. CDR3 length: 18 residues.

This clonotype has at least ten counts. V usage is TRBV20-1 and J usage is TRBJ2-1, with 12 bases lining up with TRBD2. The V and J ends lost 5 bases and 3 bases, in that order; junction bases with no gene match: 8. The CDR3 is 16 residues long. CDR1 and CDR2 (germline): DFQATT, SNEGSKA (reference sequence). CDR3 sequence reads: CSARTSGGSSYNEQFF. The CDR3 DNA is TGCAGTGCTCGAACTAGCGGGGGGTCGAGCTACAATGAGCAGTTCTTC.

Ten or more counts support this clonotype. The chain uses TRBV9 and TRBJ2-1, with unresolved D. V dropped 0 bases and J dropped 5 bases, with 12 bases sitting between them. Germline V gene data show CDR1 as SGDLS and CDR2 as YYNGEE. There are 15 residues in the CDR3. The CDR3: CASSVGWKQNNEQFF. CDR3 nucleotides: TGTGCCAGCAGCGTAGGATGGAAACAGAACAATGAGCAGTTCTTC.

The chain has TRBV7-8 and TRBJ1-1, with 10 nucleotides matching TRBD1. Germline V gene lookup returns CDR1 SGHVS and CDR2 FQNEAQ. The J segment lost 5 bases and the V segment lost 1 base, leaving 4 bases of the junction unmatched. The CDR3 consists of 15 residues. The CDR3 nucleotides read TGTGCCAGCAGCTTAGAGGGGACAGGGGTTACTGAAGCTTTCTTT. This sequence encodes CASSLEGTGVTEAFF.

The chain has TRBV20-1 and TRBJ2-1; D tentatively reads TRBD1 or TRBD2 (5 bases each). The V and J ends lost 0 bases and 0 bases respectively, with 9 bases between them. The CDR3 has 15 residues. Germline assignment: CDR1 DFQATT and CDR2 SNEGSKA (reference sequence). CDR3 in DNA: TGCAGTGCTAGAGAAGGGACGGCCTCCTACAATGAGCAGTTCTTC. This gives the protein CSAREGTASYNEQFF.

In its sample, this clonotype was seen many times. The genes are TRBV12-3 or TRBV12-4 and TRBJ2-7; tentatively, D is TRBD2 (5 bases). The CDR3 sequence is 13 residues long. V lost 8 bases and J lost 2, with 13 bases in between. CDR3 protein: CASHVGEPYEQYF. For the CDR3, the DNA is TGTGCCAGCCACGTCGGGGAGCCCTACGAGCAGTACTTC.

The CDR3 protein is CASSLGTMNTEAFF. As DNA, the CDR3 is TGTGCCAGCAGCTTGGGGACGATGAACACTGAAGCTTTCTTT. The chain links TRBV5-4 to TRBJ1-1; the D is unclear. Deletions cut 0 bases from V and 0 bases from J, with 6 bases between. Germline loops: CDR1 SGHNT, CDR2 YYREEE (reference sequence). The length of the CDR3 is 14 residues. Full variable domain (outside the CDR3, taken from reference TRBV5-4 and TRBJ1-1): ETGVTQSPTHLIKTRGQQVTLRCSSQSGHNTVSWYQQALGQGPQFIFQYYREEENGRGNFPPRFSGLQFPNYSSELNVNALELDDSALYLCASSLGTMNTEAFFGQGTRLTVV.

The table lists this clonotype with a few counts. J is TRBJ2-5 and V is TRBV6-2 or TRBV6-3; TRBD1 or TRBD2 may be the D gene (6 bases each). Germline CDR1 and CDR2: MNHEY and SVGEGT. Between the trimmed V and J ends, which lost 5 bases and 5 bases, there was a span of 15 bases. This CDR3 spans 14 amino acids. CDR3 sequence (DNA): TGTGCCAGCAGTCCGTCGGGGGCTCGTGAGACCCAGTACTTC. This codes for CASSPSGARETQYF.

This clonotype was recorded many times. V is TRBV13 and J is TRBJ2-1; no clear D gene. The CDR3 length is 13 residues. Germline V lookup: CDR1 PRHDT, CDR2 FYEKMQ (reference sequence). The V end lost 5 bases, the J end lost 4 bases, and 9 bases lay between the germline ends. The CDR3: CASSPPAYNEQFF. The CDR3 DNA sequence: TGTGCCAGCAGCCCCCCGGCTTACAATGAGCAGTTCTTC.

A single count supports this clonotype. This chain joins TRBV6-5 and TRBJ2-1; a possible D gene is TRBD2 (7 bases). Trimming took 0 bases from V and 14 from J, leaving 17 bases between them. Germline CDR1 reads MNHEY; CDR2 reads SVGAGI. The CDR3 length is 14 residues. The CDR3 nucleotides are TGTGCCAGCAGTTACTCGAGGGGGGGCGGCGAGGAGTTCTTC. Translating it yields CASSYSRGGGEEFF.